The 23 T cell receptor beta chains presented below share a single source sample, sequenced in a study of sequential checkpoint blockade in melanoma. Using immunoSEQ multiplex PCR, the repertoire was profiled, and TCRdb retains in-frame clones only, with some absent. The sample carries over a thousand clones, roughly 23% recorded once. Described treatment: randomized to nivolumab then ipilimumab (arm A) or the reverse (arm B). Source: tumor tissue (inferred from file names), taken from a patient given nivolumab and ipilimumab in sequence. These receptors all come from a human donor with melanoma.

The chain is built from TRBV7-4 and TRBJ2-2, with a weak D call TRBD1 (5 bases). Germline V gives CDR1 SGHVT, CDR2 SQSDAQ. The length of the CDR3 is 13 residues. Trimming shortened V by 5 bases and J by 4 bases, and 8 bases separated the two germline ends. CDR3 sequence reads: CASSEGATGELFF. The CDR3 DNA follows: TGTGCCAGCAGCGAAGGGGCCACCGGGGAGCTGTTTTTT. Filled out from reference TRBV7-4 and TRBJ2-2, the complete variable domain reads GAGVSQSPRYKVAKRGRDVALRCDSISGHVTLYWYRQTLGQGSEVLTYSQSDAQRDKSGRPSGRFSAERPERSVSTLKIQRTEQGDSAVYLCASSEGATGELFFGEGSRLTVL.

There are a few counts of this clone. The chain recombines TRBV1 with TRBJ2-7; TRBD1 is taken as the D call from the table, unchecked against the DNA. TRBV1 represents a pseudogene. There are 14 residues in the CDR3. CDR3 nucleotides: TGCGCCAGCAGCCAAGGCTACAGGCCCTACGAGCAGTACTTC. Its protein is CASSQGYRPYEQYF.

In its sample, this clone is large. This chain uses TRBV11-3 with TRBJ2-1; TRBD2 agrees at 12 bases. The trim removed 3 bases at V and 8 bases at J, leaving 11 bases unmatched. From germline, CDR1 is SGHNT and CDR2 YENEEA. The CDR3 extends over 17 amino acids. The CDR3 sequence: CASSFWATSGGGDEQFF. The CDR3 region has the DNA TGTGCCAGCAGCTTTTGGGCGACTAGCGGGGGCGGGGATGAGCAGTTCTTC.

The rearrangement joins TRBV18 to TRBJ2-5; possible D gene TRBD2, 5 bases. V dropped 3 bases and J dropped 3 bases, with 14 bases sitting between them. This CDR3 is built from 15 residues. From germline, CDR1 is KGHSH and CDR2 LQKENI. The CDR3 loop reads CASSPLVRAEETQYF. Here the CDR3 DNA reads TGTGCCAGCTCACCTCTAGTGCGGGCGGAAGAGACCCAGTACTTC.

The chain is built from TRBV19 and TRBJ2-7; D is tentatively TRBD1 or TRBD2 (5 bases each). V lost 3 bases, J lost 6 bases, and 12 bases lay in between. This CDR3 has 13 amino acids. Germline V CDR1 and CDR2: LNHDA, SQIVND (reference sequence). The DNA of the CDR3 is TGTGCCAGTAGTATTTCGGGGCCGTCCGAGCAGTACTTC. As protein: CASSISGPSEQYF. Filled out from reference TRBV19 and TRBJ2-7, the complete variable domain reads DGGITQSPKYLFRKEGQNVTLSCEQNLNHDAMYWYRQDPGQGLRLIYYSQIVNDFQKGDIAEGYSVSREKKESFPLTVTSAQKNPTAFYLCASSISGPSEQYFGPGTRLTVT.

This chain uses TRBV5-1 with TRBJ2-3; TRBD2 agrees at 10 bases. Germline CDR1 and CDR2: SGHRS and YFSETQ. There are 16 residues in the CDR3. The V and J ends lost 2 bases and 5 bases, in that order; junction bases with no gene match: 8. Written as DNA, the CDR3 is TGCGCCAGCAGCTTAACGCTAGCGGGAGAGTTAGATACGCAGTATTTT. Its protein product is CASSLTLAGELDTQYF.

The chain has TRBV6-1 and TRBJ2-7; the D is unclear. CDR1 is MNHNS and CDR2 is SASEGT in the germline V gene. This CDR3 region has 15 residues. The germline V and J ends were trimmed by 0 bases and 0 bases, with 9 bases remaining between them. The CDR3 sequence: CASSEAYGYSYEQYF. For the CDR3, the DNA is TGTGCCAGCAGTGAAGCGTACGGTTACTCCTACGAGCAGTACTTC.

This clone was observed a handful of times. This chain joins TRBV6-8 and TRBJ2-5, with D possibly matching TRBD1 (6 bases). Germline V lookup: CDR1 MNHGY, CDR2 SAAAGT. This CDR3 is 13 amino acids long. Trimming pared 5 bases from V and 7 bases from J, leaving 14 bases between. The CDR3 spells CASSDTLQGTQYF. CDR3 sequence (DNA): TGTGCCAGCAGTGATACACTACAGGGGACCCAGTACTTC.

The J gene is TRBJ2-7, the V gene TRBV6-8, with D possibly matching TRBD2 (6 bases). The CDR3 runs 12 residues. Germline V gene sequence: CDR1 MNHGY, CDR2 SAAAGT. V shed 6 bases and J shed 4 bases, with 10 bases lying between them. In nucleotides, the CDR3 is TGTGCCAGCAGAGATGGAGGGTACGAGCAGTACTTC. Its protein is CASRDGGYEQYF.

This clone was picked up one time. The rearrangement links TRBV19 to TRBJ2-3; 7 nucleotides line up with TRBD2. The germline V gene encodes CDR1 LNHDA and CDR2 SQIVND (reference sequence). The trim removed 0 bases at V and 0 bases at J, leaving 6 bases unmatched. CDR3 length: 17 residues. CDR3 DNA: TGTGCCAGTAGTATAGATCGGGACTACCTTAGCACAGATACGCAGTATTTT. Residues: CASSIDRDYLSTDTQYF.

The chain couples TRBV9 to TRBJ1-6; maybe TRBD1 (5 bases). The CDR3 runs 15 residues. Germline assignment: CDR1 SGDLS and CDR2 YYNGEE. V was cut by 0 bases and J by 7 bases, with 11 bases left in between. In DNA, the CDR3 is TGTGCCAGCAGCGTAGGTTCTGAGGGGAATTCACCCCTCCACTTT. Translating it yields CASSVGSEGNSPLHF.

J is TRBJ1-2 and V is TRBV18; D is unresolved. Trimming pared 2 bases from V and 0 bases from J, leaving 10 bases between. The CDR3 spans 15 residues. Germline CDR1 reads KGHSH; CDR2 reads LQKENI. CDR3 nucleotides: TGTGCCAGCTCACCATTACCCCAGACTAACTATGGCTACACCTTC. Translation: CASSPLPQTNYGYTF.

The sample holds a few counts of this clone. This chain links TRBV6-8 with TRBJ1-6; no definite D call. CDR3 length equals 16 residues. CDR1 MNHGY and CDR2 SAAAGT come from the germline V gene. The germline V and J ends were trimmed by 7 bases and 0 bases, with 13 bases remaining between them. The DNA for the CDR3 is TGTGCCAGCACCCAGGATTCTCACTCCTATAATTCACCCCTCCACTTT. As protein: CASTQDSHSYNSPLHF.

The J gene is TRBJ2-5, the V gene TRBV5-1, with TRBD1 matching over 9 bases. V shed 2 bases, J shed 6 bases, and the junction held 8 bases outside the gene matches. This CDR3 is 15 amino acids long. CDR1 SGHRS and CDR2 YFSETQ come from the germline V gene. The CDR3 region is CASSFGTGYAKTQYF. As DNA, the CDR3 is TGCGCCAGCAGCTTTGGGACAGGGTATGCGAAGACCCAGTACTTC.

For the CDR3, the DNA is TGCGCCAGCAGAGTGGGGAGGAACCAGGGCTACGAGCAGTACTTC. Its protein product is CASRVGRNQGYEQYF. The rearrangement uses TRBV5-1 and TRBJ2-7; possible D gene TRBD2, 6 bases. Per the germline V gene, CDR1 is SGHRS and CDR2 is YFSETQ. The V end was cut by 5 bases, the J end by 3 bases, with 18 bases between. This CDR3 is built from 15 residues.

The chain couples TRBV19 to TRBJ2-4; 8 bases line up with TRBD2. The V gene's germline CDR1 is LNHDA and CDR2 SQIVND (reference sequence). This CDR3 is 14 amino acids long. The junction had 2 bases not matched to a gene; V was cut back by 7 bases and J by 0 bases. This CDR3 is CASTGGLAKNIQYF. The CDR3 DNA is TGTGCCAGTACGGGGGGGCTAGCCAAAAACATTCAGTACTTC. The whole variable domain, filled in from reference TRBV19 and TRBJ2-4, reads DGGITQSPKYLFRKEGQNVTLSCEQNLNHDAMYWYRQDPGQGLRLIYYSQIVNDFQKGDIAEGYSVSREKKESFPLTVTSAQKNPTAFYLCASTGGLAKNIQYFGAGTRLSVL.

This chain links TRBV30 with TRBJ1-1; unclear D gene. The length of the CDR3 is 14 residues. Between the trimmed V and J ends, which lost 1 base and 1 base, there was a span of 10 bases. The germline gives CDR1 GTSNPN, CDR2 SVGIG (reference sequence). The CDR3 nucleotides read TGTGCCTGGAGTGGGACTGCAGGGAACACTGAAGCTTTCTTT. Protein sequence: CAWSGTAGNTEAFF.

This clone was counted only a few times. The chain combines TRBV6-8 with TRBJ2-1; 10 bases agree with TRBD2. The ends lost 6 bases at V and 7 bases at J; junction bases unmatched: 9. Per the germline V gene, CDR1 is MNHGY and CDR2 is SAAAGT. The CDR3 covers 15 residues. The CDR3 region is CASSQRTSGLNEQFF. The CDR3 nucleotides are TGTGCCAGCAGCCAACGGACTAGCGGCCTGAATGAGCAGTTCTTC.

CDR3: CASRPLAGWTGELFF. CDR3 nucleotide sequence: TGTGCCAGCAGACCACTAGCGGGGTGGACCGGGGAGCTGTTTTTT. J is TRBJ2-2 and V is TRBV6-8; TRBD2 matches 10 bases. Germline V gives CDR1 MNHGY, CDR2 SAAAGT. The CDR3 loop spans 15 amino acids. Unmatched junction bases numbered 6, after V lost 6 bases and J lost 5 bases.

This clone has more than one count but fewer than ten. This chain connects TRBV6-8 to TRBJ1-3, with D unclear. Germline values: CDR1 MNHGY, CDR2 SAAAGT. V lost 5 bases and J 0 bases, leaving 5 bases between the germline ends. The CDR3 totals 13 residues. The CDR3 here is CASSGLSGNTIYF. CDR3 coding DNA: TGTGCCAGCAGTGGCCTCTCTGGAAACACCATATATTTT.

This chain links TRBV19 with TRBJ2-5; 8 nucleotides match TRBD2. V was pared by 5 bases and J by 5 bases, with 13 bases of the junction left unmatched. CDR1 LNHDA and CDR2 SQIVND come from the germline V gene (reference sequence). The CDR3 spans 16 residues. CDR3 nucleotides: TGTGCCAGTAGTGGACGAACCGGGACTAGAATTGAGACCCAGTACTTC. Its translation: CASSGRTGTRIETQYF. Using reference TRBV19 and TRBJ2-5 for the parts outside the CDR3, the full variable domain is DGGITQSPKYLFRKEGQNVTLSCEQNLNHDAMYWYRQDPGQGLRLIYYSQIVNDFQKGDIAEGYSVSREKKESFPLTVTSAQKNPTAFYLCASSGRTGTRIETQYFGPGTRLLVL.

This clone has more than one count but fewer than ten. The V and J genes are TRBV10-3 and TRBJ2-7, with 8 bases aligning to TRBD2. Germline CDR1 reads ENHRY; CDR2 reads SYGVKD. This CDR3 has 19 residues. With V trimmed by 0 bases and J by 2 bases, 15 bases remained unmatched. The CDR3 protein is CAISESGLGGLAGTYEQYF. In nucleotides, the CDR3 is TGTGCCATCAGTGAGTCGGGCTTAGGAGGACTAGCAGGAACCTACGAGCAGTACTTC.

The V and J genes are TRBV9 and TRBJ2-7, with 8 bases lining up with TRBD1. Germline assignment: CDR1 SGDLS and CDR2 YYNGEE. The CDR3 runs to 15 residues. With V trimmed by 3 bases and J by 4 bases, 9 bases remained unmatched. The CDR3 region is CASSGAPGQVYEQYF. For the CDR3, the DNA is TGTGCCAGCAGCGGGGCCCCGGGACAGGTGTACGAGCAGTACTTC.